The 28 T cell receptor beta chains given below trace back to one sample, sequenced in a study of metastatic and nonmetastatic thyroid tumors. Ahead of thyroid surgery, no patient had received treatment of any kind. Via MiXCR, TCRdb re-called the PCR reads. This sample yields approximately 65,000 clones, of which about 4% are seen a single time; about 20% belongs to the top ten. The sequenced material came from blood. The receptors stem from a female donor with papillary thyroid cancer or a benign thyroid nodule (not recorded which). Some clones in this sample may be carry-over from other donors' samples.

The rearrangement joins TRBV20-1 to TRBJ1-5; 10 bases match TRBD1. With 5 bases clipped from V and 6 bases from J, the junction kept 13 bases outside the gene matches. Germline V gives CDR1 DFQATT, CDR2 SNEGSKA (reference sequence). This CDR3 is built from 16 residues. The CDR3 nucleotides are TGCAGTGCTCCGGGACAGGGGAGTGAAATGGTTCAGCCCCAGCATTTT. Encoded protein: CSAPGQGSEMVQPQHF.

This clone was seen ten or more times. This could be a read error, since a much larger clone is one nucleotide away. The CDR3 DNA sequence: TGTGCCAGCAGTTTTACGAGGCGGGTTTACTCCTACGAGCAGTACTTC. It specifies CASSFTRRVYSYEQYF. The V gene is TRBV28, the J gene TRBJ2-7; D is perhaps TRBD2 (5 bases). The V gene's germline CDR1 is MDHEN and CDR2 SYDVKM. V lost 3 bases to trimming and J lost 0 bases, with 15 bases between them. This CDR3 has 16 amino acids.

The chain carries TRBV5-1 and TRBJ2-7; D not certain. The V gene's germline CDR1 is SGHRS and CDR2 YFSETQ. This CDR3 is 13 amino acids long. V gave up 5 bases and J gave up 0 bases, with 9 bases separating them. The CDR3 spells CASSTRISYEQYF. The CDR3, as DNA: TGCGCCAGCAGTACTCGGATCTCCTACGAGCAGTACTTC.

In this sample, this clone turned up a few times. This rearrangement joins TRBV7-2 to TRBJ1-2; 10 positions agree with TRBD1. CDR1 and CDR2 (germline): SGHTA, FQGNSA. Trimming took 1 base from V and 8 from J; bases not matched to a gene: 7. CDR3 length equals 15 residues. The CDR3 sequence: CASSLDDRGQQGYTF. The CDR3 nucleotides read TGTGCCAGCAGCTTAGATGACAGGGGGCAACAGGGCTACACCTTC.

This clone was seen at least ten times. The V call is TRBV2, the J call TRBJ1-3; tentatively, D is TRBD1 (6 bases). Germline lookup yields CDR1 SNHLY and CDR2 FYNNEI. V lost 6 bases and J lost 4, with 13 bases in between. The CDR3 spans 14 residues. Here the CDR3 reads CASRQQGGGNTIYF. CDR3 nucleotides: TGTGCCAGCAGACAACAGGGTGGGGGAAACACCATATATTTT.

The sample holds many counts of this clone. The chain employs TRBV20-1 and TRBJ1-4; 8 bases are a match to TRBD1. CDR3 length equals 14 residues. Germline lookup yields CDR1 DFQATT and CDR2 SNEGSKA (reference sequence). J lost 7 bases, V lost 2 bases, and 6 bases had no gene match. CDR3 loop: CSARPTGEGEKLFF. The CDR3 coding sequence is TGCAGTGCTAGACCGACAGGGGAAGGTGAAAAACTGTTTTTT.

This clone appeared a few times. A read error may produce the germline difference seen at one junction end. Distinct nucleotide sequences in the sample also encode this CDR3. CDR3 coding DNA: TGTGCCAGCAGTCACTACCCGGGACTAGCAACAGATACGCAGTACTTT. Translation gives CASSHYPGLATDTQYF. The rearrangement links TRBV6-5 to TRBJ2-3; 9 bases map to TRBD2. The germline V gene has CDR1 MNHEY and CDR2 SVGAGI. The CDR3 has 16 amino acids.

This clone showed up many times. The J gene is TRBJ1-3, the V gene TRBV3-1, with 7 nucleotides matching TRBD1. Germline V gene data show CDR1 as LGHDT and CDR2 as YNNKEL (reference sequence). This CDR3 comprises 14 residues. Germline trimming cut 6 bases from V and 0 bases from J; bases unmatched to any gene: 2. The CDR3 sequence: CASRGTDSGNTIYF. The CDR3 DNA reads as TGTGCCAGCAGAGGGACAGACTCTGGAAACACCATATATTTT.

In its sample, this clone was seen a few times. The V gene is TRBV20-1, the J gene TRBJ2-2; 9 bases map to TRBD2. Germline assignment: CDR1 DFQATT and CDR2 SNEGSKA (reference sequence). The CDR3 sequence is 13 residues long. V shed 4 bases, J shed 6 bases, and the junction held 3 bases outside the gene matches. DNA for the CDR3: TGCAGTGCTATGACTAGCGGTCCCGGGGAGCTGTTTTTT. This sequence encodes CSAMTSGPGELFF.

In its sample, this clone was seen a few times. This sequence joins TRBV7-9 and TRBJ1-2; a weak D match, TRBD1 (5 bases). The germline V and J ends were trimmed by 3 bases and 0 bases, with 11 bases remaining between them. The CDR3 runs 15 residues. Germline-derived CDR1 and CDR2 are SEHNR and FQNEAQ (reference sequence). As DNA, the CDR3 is TGTGCCAGCAGCTTCATGGGACCTACTAACTATGGCTACACCTTC. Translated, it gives CASSFMGPTNYGYTF.

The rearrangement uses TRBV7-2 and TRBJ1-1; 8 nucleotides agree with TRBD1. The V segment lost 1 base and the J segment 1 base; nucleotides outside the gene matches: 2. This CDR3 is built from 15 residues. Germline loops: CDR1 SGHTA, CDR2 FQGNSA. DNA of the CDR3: TGTGCCAGCAGCTTAGGAGGGACAGGGAACACTGAAGCTTTCTTT. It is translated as CASSLGGTGNTEAFF.

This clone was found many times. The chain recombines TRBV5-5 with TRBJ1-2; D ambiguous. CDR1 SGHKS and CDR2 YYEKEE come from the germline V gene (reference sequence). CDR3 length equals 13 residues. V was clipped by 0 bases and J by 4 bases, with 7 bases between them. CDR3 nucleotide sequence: TGTGCCAGCAGCTTGGAGCTCTTCTATGGCTACACCTTC. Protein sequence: CASSLELFYGYTF.

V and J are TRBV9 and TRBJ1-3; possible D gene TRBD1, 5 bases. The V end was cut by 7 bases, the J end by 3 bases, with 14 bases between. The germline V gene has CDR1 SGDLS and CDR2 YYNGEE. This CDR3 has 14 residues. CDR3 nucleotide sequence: TGTGCCAGCGGGGCCCGTGGGTTTGGAAACACCATATATTTT. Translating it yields CASGARGFGNTIYF.

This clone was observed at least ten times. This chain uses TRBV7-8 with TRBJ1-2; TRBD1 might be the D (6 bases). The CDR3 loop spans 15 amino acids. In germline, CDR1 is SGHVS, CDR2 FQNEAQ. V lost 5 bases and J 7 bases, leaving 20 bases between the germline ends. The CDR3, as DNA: TGTGCCAGCAGCCCCGCAAGTGCAGGGGCGGGTGGCTACACCTTC. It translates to CASSPASAGAGGYTF.

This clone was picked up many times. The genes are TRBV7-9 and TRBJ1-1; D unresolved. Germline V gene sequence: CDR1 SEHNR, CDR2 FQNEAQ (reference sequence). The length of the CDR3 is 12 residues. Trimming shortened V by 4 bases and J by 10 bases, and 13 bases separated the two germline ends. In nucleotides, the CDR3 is TGTGCCAGCAGCTCTGACATCGGCGGAGCTTTCTTT. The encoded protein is CASSSDIGGAFF.

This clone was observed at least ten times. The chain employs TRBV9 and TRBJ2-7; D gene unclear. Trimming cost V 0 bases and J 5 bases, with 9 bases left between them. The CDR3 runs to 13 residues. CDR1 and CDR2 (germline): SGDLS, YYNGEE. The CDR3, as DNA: TGTGCCAGCAGCGTAGCCCCCCCGAACGAGCAGTACTTC. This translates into CASSVAPPNEQYF.

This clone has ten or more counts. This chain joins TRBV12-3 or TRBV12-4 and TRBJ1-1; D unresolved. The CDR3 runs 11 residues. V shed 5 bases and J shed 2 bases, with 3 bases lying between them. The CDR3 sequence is CASSKNTEAFF. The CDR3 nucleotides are TGTGCCAGCAGTAAAAACACTGAAGCTTTCTTT.

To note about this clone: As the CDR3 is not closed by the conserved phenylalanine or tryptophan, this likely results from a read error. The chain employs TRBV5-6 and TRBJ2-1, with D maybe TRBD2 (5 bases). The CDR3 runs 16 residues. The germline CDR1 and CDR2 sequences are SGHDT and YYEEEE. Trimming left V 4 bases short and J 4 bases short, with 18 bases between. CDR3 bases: TGTGCCAGCAGCCCTCGTATAGCGTCTTCTTACAATGAGCAGTTCTTA. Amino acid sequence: CASSPRIASSYNEQFL.

This CDR3 is CASSKVPSGRSSYEQYF. The CDR3 DNA is TGTGCCAGCAGCAAAGTACCTAGCGGGAGAAGCTCCTACGAGCAGTACTTC. V usage is TRBV5-8 and J usage is TRBJ2-7, with 10 bases lining up with TRBD2. The CDR3 is 17 amino acids. Germline lookup yields CDR1 SGHTS and CDR2 YDEGEE. V dropped 4 bases and J dropped 0; count of bases not matched to a gene: 10.

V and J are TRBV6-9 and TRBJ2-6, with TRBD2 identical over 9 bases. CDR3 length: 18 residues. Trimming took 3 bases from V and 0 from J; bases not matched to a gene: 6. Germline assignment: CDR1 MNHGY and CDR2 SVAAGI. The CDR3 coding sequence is TGTGCCAGCAGTTACAAAGCGGGAGGACTCTCTGGGGCCAACGTCCTGACTTTC. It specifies CASSYKAGGLSGANVLTF.

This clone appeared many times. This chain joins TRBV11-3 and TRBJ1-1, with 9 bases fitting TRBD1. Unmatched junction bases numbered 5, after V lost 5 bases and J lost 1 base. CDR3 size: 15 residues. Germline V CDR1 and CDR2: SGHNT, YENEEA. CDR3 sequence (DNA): TGTGCCAGCAGCCTCCAGACAGGGGGGAACACTGAAGCTTTCTTT. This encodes CASSLQTGGNTEAFF.

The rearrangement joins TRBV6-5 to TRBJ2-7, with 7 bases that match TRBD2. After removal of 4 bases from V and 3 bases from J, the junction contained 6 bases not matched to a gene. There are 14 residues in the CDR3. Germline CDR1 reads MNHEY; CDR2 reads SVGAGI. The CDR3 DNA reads TGTGCCAGCAGTTCCGCCGGGACTATCTACGAGCAGTACTTC. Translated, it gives CASSSAGTIYEQYF.

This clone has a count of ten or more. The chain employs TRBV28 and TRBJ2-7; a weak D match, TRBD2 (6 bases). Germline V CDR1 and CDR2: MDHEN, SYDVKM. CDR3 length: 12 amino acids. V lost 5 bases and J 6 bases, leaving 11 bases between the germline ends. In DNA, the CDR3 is TGTGCCAGCAGTGCCACTAGCTTCGAGCAGTACTTC. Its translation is CASSATSFEQYF.

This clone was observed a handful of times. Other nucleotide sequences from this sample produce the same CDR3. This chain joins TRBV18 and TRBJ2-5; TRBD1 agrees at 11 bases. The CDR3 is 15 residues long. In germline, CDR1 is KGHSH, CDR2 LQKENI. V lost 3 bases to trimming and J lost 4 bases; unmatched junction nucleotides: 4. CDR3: CASSPKDRGRETQYF. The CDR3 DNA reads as TGTGCCAGCTCACCCAAGGACAGGGGGCGAGAGACCCAGTACTTC.

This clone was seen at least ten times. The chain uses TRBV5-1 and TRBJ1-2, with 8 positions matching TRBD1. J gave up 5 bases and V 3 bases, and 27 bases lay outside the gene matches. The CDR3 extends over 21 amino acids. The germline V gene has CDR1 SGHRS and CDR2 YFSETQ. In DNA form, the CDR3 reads TGCGCCAGCAGCTCCAGCCCGCAGGGGGCGCGCGGCCACGATCTGCGTTATGGCTACACCTTC. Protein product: CASSSSPQGARGHDLRYGYTF. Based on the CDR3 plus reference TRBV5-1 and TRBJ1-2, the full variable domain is KAGVTQTPRYLIKTRGQQVTLSCSPISGHRSVSWYQQTPGQGLQFLFEYFSETQRNKGNFPGRFSGRQFSNSRSEMNVSTLELGDSALYLCASSSSPQGARGHDLRYGYTFGSGTRLTVV.

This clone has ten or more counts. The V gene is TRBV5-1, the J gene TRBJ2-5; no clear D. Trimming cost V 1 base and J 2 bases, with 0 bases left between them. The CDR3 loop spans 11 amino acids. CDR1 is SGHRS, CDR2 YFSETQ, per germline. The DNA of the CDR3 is TGCGCCAGCAGCTTGCAAGAGACCCAGTACTTC. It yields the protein CASSLQETQYF.

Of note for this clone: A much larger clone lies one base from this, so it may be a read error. CDR3 coding DNA: TGCAGTGCTAGAGCAACTTGTCAGACCCAGTACTTC. Translated, it gives CSARATCQTQYF. This chain uses TRBV20-1 with TRBJ2-5; D gene unclear. This CDR3 is built from 12 residues. Germline V gives CDR1 DFQATT, CDR2 SNEGSKA (reference sequence). The V end lost 1 base, the J end lost 6 bases, and 9 bases lay between the germline ends.

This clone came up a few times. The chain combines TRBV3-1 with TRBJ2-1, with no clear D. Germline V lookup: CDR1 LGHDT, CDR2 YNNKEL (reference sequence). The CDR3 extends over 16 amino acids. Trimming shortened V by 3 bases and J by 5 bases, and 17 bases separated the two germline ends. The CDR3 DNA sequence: TGTGCCAGCAGCCAGCCACTCGGAACCGAGGACAATGAGCAGTTCTTC. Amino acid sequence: CASSQPLGTEDNEQFF.